This TCR beta chain was identified during a study of blood T cell repertoires in COVID-19. Across the whole study: Samples representing acute and convalescent COVID-19 were sourced from the United States, Italy and Spain.

The method was immunoSEQ multiplex PCR; TCRdb's version includes in-frame clones alone and lacks a portion of them. The sample has 650,000 to 800,000 clones; about nine tenths are singletons. Germline V lookup: CDR1 SGHTS, CDR2 YDEGEE. V dropped 3 bases and J dropped 5; count of bases not matched to a gene: 7. The CDR3 totals 15 residues. This clonotype originated in a young woman with acute or convalescent COVID-19. The chain joins TRBV5-8 to TRBJ1-4; the match to TRBD1 covers 7 bases. Material for sequencing was peripheral blood. The CDR3 spells CASSYEGAENEKLFF. CDR3 nucleotide sequence: TGTGCCAGCAGCTACGAGGGGGCGGAGAATGAAAAACTGTTTTTT.